This T cell receptor beta chain was sequenced for a study of T cells in Graves' hyperthyroidism and ophthalmopathy. Findings of the study overall: The majority of expanded thyroid clonotypes above 0.001 also appeared in blood.

The definition of stable Graves' hyperthyroidism was no ophthalmopathy progression within 18 months. Patients having uncontrolled infection, another autoimmune disease, pregnancy or lactation were not included. 10 ml fresh peripheral blood yielded the PBMCs. The CDR3 spans 15 residues. Germline CDR1 SGHRS, CDR2 YFSETQ. V was pared by 7 bases and J by 3 bases, with 11 bases of the junction left unmatched. With respect to this clonotype: The antigen remains undetermined.

What was amplified from RNA transcripts were TCR beta CDR3 regions. The primer set for the first-round RT-PCR of the TCR CDR3 was HTBI. In TCRdb, the multiplex PCR reads were re-called with MiXCR into one record per CDR3 protein. The data show a few hundred thousand distinct CDR3 sequences, with about 15% seen just once and over 11% held by the top ten. This TCR came from a woman in her forties with Graves' hyperthyroidism. V usage is TRBV5-1 and J usage is TRBJ2-3, with 7 nucleotides matching TRBD1. Sequenced: blood. As DNA, the CDR3 is TGCGCCAGCGAGACAGGGAGCGGAGAAACAGATACGCAGTATTTT. This gives the protein CASETGSGETDTQYF.